This TCR beta chain was captured by sequencing in a study of Tregs in tolerant kidney transplant recipients. Unstimulated Tregs (CD4+CD25+CD127-) and CD4+CD25- non-Tregs were sorted from PBMCs. General study findings and limits: Tregs expanded with activated donor B cells seemed most donor-specific.

The data were produced by immunoSEQ multiplex PCR, yet TCRdb's version contains in-frame clones alone and is incomplete. Here the sample spans about 240,000 clones, about 80% being singletons. CDR3 length: 15 residues. The ends were cut back, 2 bases at V and 4 bases at J, with 14 bases in the middle. Germline-derived CDR1 and CDR2 are WSHSY and SAAADI. This clone was found a few times. Antigen: not known. V is TRBV10-2 and J is TRBJ1-2; D may be TRBD1 (5 bases). The receptor was isolated from a human donor in good health. Sequenced sample: CD4+ T cells from blood. The CDR3 protein is CASSELVRGFYGYTF. The CDR3 region has the DNA TGCGCCAGCAGTGAGCTCGTTAGGGGATTCTATGGCTACACCTTC.